The sequence of this T cell receptor (beta chain) was determined in a study of T-cell reconstitution after alpha-beta-depleted transplantation in children. Unique molecular identifiers were used in preparing the TCRbeta library. TCRdb processed the PCR reads anew with MiXCR; each CDR3 protein has one entry. This table holds about 610,000 distinct CDR3 sequences, over 9.5% found once. The sequences come from PBMCs from the stem cell graft donor, collected from the stem cell graft. This clonotype was sampled from a human donor who donated a stem cell graft to a child with acute myeloid leukemia.

The CDR3 is CAMSPGLGGYTF. The CDR3 DNA reads as TGTGCCATGAGCCCCGGGCTGGGGGGCTACACCTTC. J is TRBJ1-2 and V is TRBV10-3; no firm D call. The V gene lost 9 bases and the J gene lost 8 bases, with 16 bases spanning the gap. The CDR3 loop spans 12 amino acids. Germline CDR1 and CDR2: ENHRY and SYGVKD.